This passage covers 16 T cell receptor beta chains from one sample sequenced in a study of blood T cell repertoires in COVID-19. Some clones are missing from TCRdb's copy, which holds only in-frame ones; the method was immunoSEQ multiplex PCR. The sample contains approximately 50,000 clones, about 91% of which appear only once. Sequencing was performed on peripheral blood. The receptors stem from a man over 45 with active COVID-19.

As concerns this clone: The sample has other DNA sequences that encode this CDR3 too. The rearrangement uses TRBV6-5 and TRBJ2-7, with TRBD1 matching over 9 bases. The CDR3 sequence is 13 residues long. J gave up 7 bases and V 4 bases, and 5 bases lay outside the gene matches. Germline V CDR1 and CDR2: MNHEY, SVGAGI. The DNA of the CDR3 is TGTGCCAGCAGTTCAGGGACAGGGTGGGAGCAGTACTTC. Its translation: CASSSGTGWEQYF.

This clone has more than one count but fewer than ten. The chain employs TRBV10-3 and TRBJ2-5; possibly TRBD2 for D (5 bases). Germline V gene lookup returns CDR1 ENHRY and CDR2 SYGVKD. This CDR3 has 15 amino acids. The V end was cut by 8 bases, the J end by 3 bases, with 19 bases between. The chain's CDR3 is CAIGRTGSLKETQYF. The CDR3 DNA is TGTGCCATCGGAAGGACGGGGAGCTTGAAAGAGACCCAGTACTTC.

The chain is built from TRBV18 and TRBJ2-3; 14 bases line up with TRBD2. V lost 3 bases, J lost 4 bases, and 9 bases stayed unmatched. This CDR3 is built from 18 residues. The germline CDR1 and CDR2 sequences are KGHSH and LQKENI. CDR3 region: CASSPGLAGVYSADTQYF. In DNA, the CDR3 is TGTGCCAGCTCACCGGGACTAGCGGGAGTATATAGCGCAGATACGCAGTATTTT.

This chain uses TRBV18 with TRBJ2-5; a weak D match, TRBD1 (7 bases). CDR3 length: 15 residues. CDR1 and CDR2 (germline): KGHSH, LQKENI. With 9 bases removed from V and 5 bases from J, the gap between germline ends came to 22 bases. The CDR3: CASSETTGRPETQYF. Here the CDR3 DNA reads TGTGCCAGTTCAGAGACGACAGGGAGGCCGGAGACCCAGTACTTC.

This chain connects TRBV19 to TRBJ2-7; 9 bases fit TRBD1. The CDR3 runs 14 residues. CDR1 and CDR2 (germline): LNHDA, SQIVND (reference sequence). The V segment lost 6 bases and the J segment 2 bases; nucleotides outside the gene matches: 5. The CDR3 DNA sequence: TGTGCCAGTAGCGACAGGGGGGGCACCTACGAGCAGTACTTC. Protein: CASSDRGGTYEQYF.

V gene TRBV6-5 combines with J gene TRBJ1-1; TRBD1 aligns across 9 bases. V shed 8 bases and J 6 bases; nucleotides not matched to a gene: 10. The germline V gene encodes CDR1 MNHEY and CDR2 SVGAGI. This CDR3 region has 14 residues. The CDR3 DNA follows: TGTGCCAGCCTTTGGGACAGGGAGCCTTCTGAAGCTTTCTTT. Protein: CASLWDREPSEAFF.

The CDR3 reads CASILQGRVGQPQHF. The CDR3 nucleotides are TGTGCCAGCATTCTACAGGGACGGGTAGGGCAGCCCCAGCATTTT. The rearrangement uses TRBV6-5 and TRBJ1-5, with D possibly TRBD1 on 6 matching bases. V dropped 7 bases and J dropped 7 bases, with 20 bases sitting between them. Germline lookup yields CDR1 MNHEY and CDR2 SVGAGI. The CDR3 loop spans 15 amino acids.

The rearrangement uses TRBV3-1 (or the pseudogene TRBV3-2) and TRBJ2-1; TRBD1 matches 7 bases. V lost 4 bases, J lost 7 bases, and 16 bases stayed unmatched. Germline V gene sequence: CDR1 LGHDT, CDR2 YNNKEL (reference sequence). This CDR3 has 17 residues. CDR3 bases: TGTGCCAGCAGCCTCGAGAACCCGGGACAGCAGTCGAATGAGCAGTTCTTC. Translated: CASSLENPGQQSNEQFF.

The chain joins TRBV21-1 to TRBJ2-2; TRBD2 is the table's D call, not checked against the DNA. TRBV21-1 counts as a pseudogene. The CDR3 consists of 16 residues. CDR3 DNA sequence: TGTGCCAGCTCGACTAGCGGGAGGGAATACACCGGGGAGCTGTTTTTT. It is translated as CASSTSGREYTGELFF.

The CDR3 bases are TGTGCCAGCTCCCGGACTAGCGGGGGCTCCTACGAGCAGTACTTC. This encodes CASSRTSGGSYEQYF. J is TRBJ2-7 and V is TRBV18; TRBD2 agrees at 13 bases. The CDR3 is made up of 15 amino acids. CDR1 and CDR2 from the germline V gene are KGHSH and LQKENI. The ends lost 6 bases at V and 0 bases at J; junction bases unmatched: 2.

V is TRBV4-1 and J is TRBJ2-7, with D uncertain. This CDR3 comprises 12 residues. Germline-derived CDR1 and CDR2 are MGHRA and YSYEKL. V gave up 4 bases and J gave up 7 bases, with 11 bases separating them. The CDR3 DNA reads as TGCGCCAGCAGCCCCGCCCCCGGGGAGCAGTACTTC. It codes for CASSPAPGEQYF.

The chain carries TRBV5-1 and TRBJ2-7; 9 bases align to TRBD1. Germline values: CDR1 SGHRS, CDR2 YFSETQ. The CDR3 covers 18 residues. The trim removed 1 base at V and 1 base at J, leaving 12 bases unmatched. This CDR3 is CASSLISGTGKGSYEQYF. CDR3 coding DNA: TGCGCCAGCAGCTTGATTTCTGGGACAGGGAAGGGGTCCTACGAGCAGTACTTC.

The CDR3 reads CASSLALMYEQYF. The CDR3 DNA reads TGTGCCAGCAGCTTAGCGTTAATGTACGAGCAGTACTTC. The gene calls are TRBV7-2 and TRBJ2-7; D ambiguous. V lost 0 bases, J lost 4 bases, and 7 bases lay in between. From germline, CDR1 is SGHTA and CDR2 FQGNSA. The CDR3 runs 13 residues.

This sequence joins TRBV25-1 and TRBJ1-2; D uncertain. V was clipped by 4 bases and J by 0 bases, with 9 bases between them. The CDR3 loop spans 14 amino acids. Germline assignment: CDR1 MGHDK and CDR2 SYGVNS. CDR3 in amino acids: CASSGGPTNYGYTF. Here the CDR3 DNA reads TGTGCCAGCAGTGGAGGTCCCACTAACTATGGCTACACCTTC.

This chain connects TRBV3-1 (or the pseudogene TRBV3-2) to TRBJ2-1; a weak D match, TRBD1 (5 bases). From germline, CDR1 is LGHDT and CDR2 YNNKEL (reference sequence). This CDR3 is built from 14 residues. V lost 5 bases and J 6 bases, leaving 14 bases between the germline ends. The CDR3 DNA reads as TGTGCCAGCAGCTGGCAGGGTGTCGGCAATGAGCAGTTCTTC. This translates into CASSWQGVGNEQFF.

The chain employs TRBV11-2 and TRBJ2-7, with D possibly being TRBD1 (5 bases). The CDR3 has 13 residues. V dropped 2 bases and J dropped 3 bases, with 8 bases sitting between them. Germline V CDR1 and CDR2: SGHAT, FQNNGV. CDR3 residues: CASSLSQGYEQYF. CDR3 nucleotide sequence: TGTGCCAGCAGCTTAAGTCAGGGCTACGAGCAGTACTTC.